This entry lists 8 T cell receptor beta chains sequenced from one sample in a study of radiotherapy plus CTLA-4 blockade in lung cancer. The repertoire was sequenced with immunoSEQ multiplex PCR; TCRdb's copy has only in-frame clones and lacks some. The sample consists of about 110,000 clones, approximately 77% of them appearing once. The source was peripheral blood, collected from a patient treated with radiotherapy plus ipilimumab. These receptors originate from a human donor with non-small cell lung cancer that progressed on radiotherapy plus ipilimumab. Some clones in this sample may be carry-over from other donors' samples.

This chain uses TRBV5-5 with TRBJ2-5, with D possibly matching TRBD1 (5 bases). Trimming removed 7 bases at V and 0 bases at J, with 13 bases between. Germline loops: CDR1 SGHKS, CDR2 YYEKEE (reference sequence). This CDR3 has 14 residues. The DNA of the CDR3 is TGTGCCAGCCTCAAAGGGGCTAACCAAGAGACCCAGTACTTC. Translated: CASLKGANQETQYF.

This clone has just a few counts. The V call is TRBV11-3, the J call TRBJ2-3; 8 positions match TRBD2. This CDR3 region has 15 residues. Germline CDR1 SGHNT, CDR2 YENEEA. The V segment lost 6 bases and the J segment 1 base; nucleotides outside the gene matches: 6. The CDR3 here is CASSQSGGRTDTQYF. Here the CDR3 DNA reads TGTGCCAGCAGTCAGAGCGGGGGACGCACAGATACGCAGTATTTT.

On this clone: Mismatch with germline at one junction end may stem from a read error. The rearrangement uses TRBV4-1 and TRBJ1-6; D remains ambiguous. Germline-derived CDR1 and CDR2 are MGHRA and YSYEKL. The CDR3 has 14 amino acids. The CDR3 DNA sequence: TGCGCCAGCAGCCAGGCTTCCCGTAATTCGCCCCTCCACTTT. It encodes CASSQASRNSPLHF.

Concerning this clone: Its ends do not fully match the called genes, so a read error is possible. The V call is TRBV6-5, the J call TRBJ2-7; D is perhaps TRBD2 (6 bases). The CDR3 is made up of 11 amino acids. Per germline, CDR1 MNHEY and CDR2 SVGAGI. CDR3 in amino acids: CASGRTYEQYF. The CDR3 DNA is TGTGCCTCAGGGAGGACTTACGAGCAGTATTTC.

This clone showed up just a few times. V usage is TRBV10-3 and J usage is TRBJ2-6, with D possibly matching TRBD2 (6 bases). Germline V lookup: CDR1 ENHRY, CDR2 SYGVKD. The V gene lost 7 bases and the J gene lost 0 bases, with 13 bases spanning the gap. The CDR3 loop spans 16 amino acids. CDR3 coding DNA: TGTGCCATCAACGCCGCGGGGTTCTCTGGGGCCAACGTCCTGACTTTC. Translation gives CAINAAGFSGANVLTF.

V and J are TRBV7-8 and TRBJ1-1; D is uncertain. Germline loops: CDR1 SGHVS, CDR2 FQNEAQ. The CDR3 loop spans 14 amino acids. V lost 2 bases and J 1 base, leaving 8 bases between the germline ends. The CDR3 here is CASSLREGNTEAFF. As DNA, the CDR3 is TGTGCCAGCAGCTTAAGGGAGGGGAACACTGAAGCTTTCTTT.

The CDR3 protein is CASSLGQTTQETQYF. Written as DNA, the CDR3 is TGTGCCAGCAGCCTAGGGCAGACCACGCAAGAGACCCAGTACTTC. V gene TRBV9 combines with J gene TRBJ2-5; D remains unclear. CDR3 length equals 15 residues. Trimming stripped 4 bases from V and 2 bases from J, with 15 bases between. Germline assignment: CDR1 SGDLS and CDR2 YYNGEE.

The chain combines TRBV5-1 with TRBJ1-3; 11 bases are shared with TRBD1. V shed 2 bases and J 4 bases; nucleotides not matched to a gene: 5. Germline values: CDR1 SGHRS, CDR2 YFSETQ. This CDR3 is 16 amino acids long. CDR3: CASSLTGQGGGNTIYF. In DNA, the CDR3 is TGCGCCAGCAGCTTAACGGGACAGGGGGGCGGAAACACCATATATTTT.